This T cell receptor (beta chain) was observed in a study of blood T cells in healthy people across ages (dated by TCRdb to about 2015). As for the study more broadly: In model experiments, template switching captured about one uniquely barcoded TCR beta cDNA molecule for every two T cells. To track age-related changes in TCR beta repertoire diversity, the study relied on deep sequencing normalized with unique cDNA molecular identifiers. The donors were divided into four age groups: young (average around 16 years), middle-aged (over 35), aged (around 59) and long-lived (roughly 82). Donors of different ages were randomly distributed across sequencing lanes to avoid experimental bias. Two additional independent replicas of 1 million unique cDNA reads from the same blood draw were analyzed for two donors (one aged 18 to 30 and one aged 80 or older). Overall results and qualifications from the work: Observed TCR beta diversity per million T cells fell roughly linearly with age, and a significant reduction was already apparent by age around 40. Because profiling used bulk unsorted PBMCs, naive and antigen-experienced compartments could not be compared conclusively. Compared with the aged group, more naive CD4+ T cells, fewer expanded clones and increased TCR diversity were shown by the long-lived group, suggesting age selection. Total diversity estimates from one million sequenced T cells were considered lower bounds and underestimates. There was a strong correlation between observed TCR beta diversity and the percentage of naive T cells measured by flow cytometry. Because the CMV infection status of the donors was unknown, age-related changes in expanded clonotypes may potentially have been confounded.

The donors were roughly 40 Caucasian individuals from Russia, aged about 6 to 100 years, who were systemically healthy. Roughly 9.5 milliliters of peripheral blood were drawn from each donor into EDTA-treated Vacutainer tubes. Ficoll-Paque density-gradient centrifugation was used to isolate PBMCs, with at least 6.5 million per sample. Total RNA was extracted from PBMCs with Trizol reagent, with at least 6 micrograms obtained per sample. The percentages of naive CD45RAhigh/CD27high T cells were determined by flow cytometry on a PBMC aliquot from every donor. As regards this clonotype: Its antigen is unknown. No base quality information exists; no much larger clone differs at one position.

Library generation was performed with 5' RACE. Instrument on record: Illumina HiSeq 2500. The second PCR ran for about 7 to 11 cycles and used a J-beta primer mix along with a sample-barcoded 5' primer. A template-switch 5' adaptor carrying 12 random nucleotides introduced a unique molecular identifier onto each TCR beta cDNA molecule. Each sample yielded at least 3 million CDR3-containing paired-end reads. First-strand cDNA synthesis was performed from all RNA using the Mint cDNA synthesis kit, with priming by a TRBC-specific oligonucleotide. After uracil-DNA glycosylase treatment, a first 18-cycle PCR used universal primers M1SS and BC2_uni_R on all cDNA. As for the original processing: For normalization, 1 million high-quality reads were randomly selected from each sample, with every read carrying a distinct molecular identifier. Reads sharing molecular identifiers were discarded rather than binned into consensus sequences. MiTCR, run with a Q25 quality threshold and the strictest error-elimination algorithm, handled CDR3 identification, clonotype clustering and error correction. A nonparametric unseen species model with Euler transformation was used to estimate a lower bound on total TCR beta diversity. The public reads were run again by TCRdb, first through fastp at Q25 and then through MiXCR, and only productive beta chains were kept. For every CDR3 protein sequence, its rows merge into one entry that carries the most common genes and DNA. The V and J calls were determined by TCRdb, not by the authors. For this sample the table gives about a million distinct CDR3 sequences, of which roughly two fifths were detected only once. The leading ten clones occupy about an eighth of the sample.

V is shortened by 1 base, J by 2 bases, and the region joining them spans 12 bases. From the cysteine through the phenylalanine, the CDR3 covers 15 amino acids. Only the CDR3 DNA is retained, 45 bases long and in frame from the first base. CDR1 SGHDN and CDR2 FVKESK are derived from the germline V gene. This chain joins TRBV14 to TRBJ2-7; the D gene identity is not certain. The clonotype was recovered from a man younger than 30 in good health. The sample comprised blood. DNA sequence: TGTGCCAGCAGCCAAGTGGTGGGGAATGCCTACGAGCAGTACTTC. Its coded protein is CASSQVVGNAYEQYF.